These 19 T cell receptor beta chains share one sample of origin, sequenced in a study of blood T cells in healthy people across ages. For the second PCR, which ran for roughly 7 to 11 cycles, a sample-barcoded 5' primer and a J-beta primer mix were used. TCRdb re-called the 5' RACE reads through MiXCR, storing one row per CDR3 protein. The sample has about 640,000 distinct CDR3 sequences; around three fifths are singletons. The sequenced sample was blood. The receptors originated from a man in his sixties in good health.

This chain connects TRBV5-1 to TRBJ2-5; the match to TRBD2 covers 14 bases. This CDR3 is built from 15 residues. The germline V gene encodes CDR1 SGHRS and CDR2 YFSETQ. V gave up 0 bases and J gave up 7 bases; unmatched junction bases: 2. CDR3 protein: CASSLAGTSGGTQYF. The CDR3 DNA follows: TGCGCCAGCAGCTTGGCCGGGACTAGCGGGGGGACCCAGTACTTC.

The V call is TRBV5-5, the J call TRBJ1-1; 7 nucleotides match TRBD1. This CDR3 region has 15 residues. With V trimmed by 0 bases and J by 4 bases, 6 bases remained unmatched. Looked up from germline, CDR1 is SGHKS and CDR2 is YYEKEE (reference sequence). Here the CDR3 DNA reads TGTGCCAGCAGCTTGGATGCAGGGGACAGCACTGAAGCTTTCTTT. As protein: CASSLDAGDSTEAFF.

V and J are TRBV5-1 and TRBJ2-1; D may be TRBD1 (6 bases). In germline, CDR1 is SGHRS, CDR2 YFSETQ. V was clipped by 5 bases and J by 10 bases, with 22 bases between them. CDR3 length: 15 residues. This CDR3 reads CASRPNRDGGREQFF. The CDR3 coding sequence is TGCGCCAGCAGACCAAACAGGGATGGGGGTCGGGAGCAGTTCTTC.

V gene TRBV9 combines with J gene TRBJ1-5; the D gene is possibly TRBD1 (6 bases). Germline values: CDR1 SGDLS, CDR2 YYNGEE. V lost 4 bases, J lost 3 bases, and 11 bases lay in between. The CDR3 length is 14 residues. CDR3 nucleotides: TGTGCCAGCAGCCCCCAGGGGCTCAATCAGCCCCAGCATTTT. Translation gives CASSPQGLNQPQHF. The variable domain in full, with the rest retrieved from reference TRBV9 and TRBJ1-5, is DSGVTQTPKHLITATGQRVTLRCSPRSGDLSVYWYQQSLDQGLQFLIQYYNGEERAKGNILERFSAQQFPDLHSELNLSSLELGDSALYFCASSPQGLNQPQHFGDGTRLSIL.

A remark on this clonotype: A clone one base away is much larger, so this may be a read error. The chain joins TRBV6-6 to TRBJ2-2; D ambiguous. Trimming removed 6 bases from V and 3 bases from J, with 8 bases in between. Looked up from germline, CDR1 is MNHNY and CDR2 is SVGAGI (reference sequence). This CDR3 comprises 13 residues. Here the CDR3 reads CASSQRDTGELFF. CDR3 coding DNA: TGTGCCAGCAGCCAAAGGGACACCGGGGAGCTGTTTTTT.

This clonotype was found a few times. The CDR3 region has the DNA TGCAGTGCTTACAGAGATGGCTACACCTTC. Its translation is CSAYRDGYTF. The chain couples TRBV20-1 to TRBJ1-2; D gene unclear. The V gene lost 5 bases and the J gene lost 6 bases, with 7 bases spanning the gap. The V gene's germline CDR1 is DFQATT and CDR2 SNEGSKA (reference sequence). The CDR3 runs 10 residues.

The rearrangement links TRBV4-2 to TRBJ2-7; D is unclear. CDR1 LGHNA and CDR2 YNFKEQ come from the germline V gene. The CDR3 covers 14 residues. V shed 1 base and J shed 5 bases, with 12 bases lying between them. As DNA, the CDR3 is TGTGCCAGCAGCCAAGTAAGGGATTCCCACGAGCAGTACTTC. Its protein product is CASSQVRDSHEQYF.

The genes are TRBV27 and TRBJ2-2; TRBD1 agrees at 8 bases. V lost 7 bases to trimming and J lost 6 bases; unmatched junction nucleotides: 7. Germline loops: CDR1 MNHEY, CDR2 SMNVEV (reference sequence). This CDR3 comprises 14 residues. The CDR3 sequence is CASNLQGGSGELFF. The CDR3 region has the DNA TGTGCCAGCAATCTACAGGGGGGCTCCGGGGAGCTGTTTTTT.

V and J are TRBV6-5 and TRBJ2-3, with unresolved D. The CDR3 totals 15 residues. Germline CDR1 is MNHEY and CDR2 is SVGAGI. The V end lost 2 bases, the J end lost 1 base, and 10 bases lay between the germline ends. The CDR3 is CASSYTTIGTDTQYF. CDR3 nucleotide sequence: TGTGCCAGCAGTTACACAACAATCGGCACAGATACGCAGTATTTT.

This clonotype was seen only a few times. V is TRBV4-1 and J is TRBJ2-7; D not certain. V lost 0 bases, J lost 2 bases, and 5 bases lay in between. The CDR3 consists of 13 residues. CDR1 and CDR2 (germline): MGHRA, YSYEKL. In DNA, the CDR3 is TGCGCCAGCAGCCAAGATTACACCTACGAGCAGTACTTC. Translated, it gives CASSQDYTYEQYF.

The genes are TRBV20-1 and TRBJ2-1; 12 bases match TRBD2. In germline, CDR1 is DFQATT, CDR2 SNEGSKA (reference sequence). V lost 0 bases, J lost 9 bases, and 9 bases stayed unmatched. The CDR3 loop spans 16 amino acids. The CDR3 reads CSARDFRTSGDSEQFF. CDR3 nucleotide sequence: TGCAGTGCTAGAGATTTCAGGACTAGCGGGGATAGTGAGCAGTTCTTC.

This chain joins TRBV20-1 and TRBJ2-5; 15 nucleotides align to TRBD2. V shed 3 bases, J shed 3 bases, and the junction held 8 bases outside the gene matches. The V gene's germline CDR1 is DFQATT and CDR2 SNEGSKA (reference sequence). The CDR3 is 17 residues long. CDR3 protein: CSASRRTSGGAEETQYF. CDR3 DNA sequence: TGCAGTGCTAGTAGGAGGACTAGCGGGGGGGCAGAAGAGACCCAGTACTTC.

The chain is built from TRBV28 and TRBJ1-2, with D uncertain. From germline, CDR1 is MDHEN and CDR2 SYDVKM. CDR3 length: 14 amino acids. Trimming stripped 3 bases from V and 5 bases from J, with 13 bases between. CDR3 protein: CASSLSIVGYGYTF. The CDR3 DNA follows: TGTGCCAGCAGTTTGAGTATCGTGGGGTATGGCTACACCTTC.

The CDR3 DNA reads TGTGCCAGCACTTTTAGAACAGGGGAGACCCAGTACTTC. The encoded protein is CASTFRTGETQYF. V and J are TRBV12-3 or TRBV12-4 and TRBJ2-5, with D possibly matching TRBD1 (6 bases). This CDR3 is 13 amino acids long. V lost 7 bases and J lost 5, with 14 bases in between.

This clonotype was seen a single time. The chain links TRBV7-9 to TRBJ2-4; D possibly corresponds to TRBD1 (5 bases). TRBJ2-7 matches the DNA end more closely, so the J call is doubtful. Per the germline V gene, CDR1 is SEHNR and CDR2 is FQNEAQ (reference sequence). The length of the CDR3 is 14 residues. The CDR3 DNA sequence: TGTGCCAGCAGCATCCCAGGGAAAGCCTACGAGCAGTACTTC. This encodes CASSIPGKAYEQYF.

V and J are TRBV20-1 and TRBJ2-5, with TRBD1 matching over 7 bases. The V segment lost 6 bases and the J segment 0 bases; nucleotides outside the gene matches: 7. The CDR3 consists of 14 residues. Germline loops: CDR1 DFQATT, CDR2 SNEGSKA (reference sequence). CDR3 region: CSAKTGQHQETQYF. The CDR3 region has the DNA TGCAGTGCAAAGACGGGACAGCACCAAGAGACCCAGTACTTC.

This clonotype came up a few times. The chain links TRBV5-1 to TRBJ1-6; no clear D gene. This CDR3 comprises 15 residues. Per germline, CDR1 SGHRS and CDR2 YFSETQ. V was cut by 3 bases and J by 5 bases, with 12 bases left in between. In DNA form, the CDR3 reads TGCGCCAGCAGCTCCGCGTCAGAGAATAATTCACCCCTCCACTTT. Its protein is CASSSASENNSPLHF.

This clonotype occurred a few times. The chain carries TRBV20-1 and TRBJ2-5; D is perhaps TRBD2 (6 bases). V lost 5 bases and J lost 3, with 19 bases in between. CDR1 DFQATT and CDR2 SNEGSKA come from the germline V gene (reference sequence). The length of the CDR3 is 15 residues. The CDR3 bases are TGCAGTGCTGAGGACGTGCGGGGAGCTAAAGAGACCCAGTACTTC. It is translated as CSAEDVRGAKETQYF.

The chain recombines TRBV5-1 with TRBJ2-5; TRBD2 matches 8 bases. The CDR3 has 15 amino acids. Germline CDR1 reads SGHRS; CDR2 reads YFSETQ. V trimming: 4 bases; J trimming: 5 bases; junction bases outside the gene matches: 10. For the CDR3, the DNA is TGCGCCAGCAGCCTACTTGGCGGGGGGCTGGAGACCCAGTACTTC. It encodes CASSLLGGGLETQYF.